A single sample gave rise to the 17 T cell receptor beta chains below, sequenced in a study of T cell responses to AZD1222 COVID-19 vaccine. Assay used: immunoSEQ multiplex PCR; TCRdb lists only in-frame clones, some missing. The data contain around 160,000 clones, roughly nine tenths of them singletons. This specimen consisted of peripheral blood, obtained 28 days after the second AZD1222 dose. The receptor set was obtained from an adult who received the AZD1222 COVID-19 vaccine.

This chain uses TRBV11-2 with TRBJ1-2, with TRBD1 identical over 8 bases. There are 15 residues in the CDR3. Germline values: CDR1 SGHAT, CDR2 FQNNGV. The V segment lost 1 base and the J segment 0 bases; nucleotides outside the gene matches: 1. CDR3 DNA sequence: TGTGCCAGCAGCTTAGTACAGGGGGCTAACTATGGCTACACCTTC. Residues: CASSLVQGANYGYTF.

The chain combines TRBV6-2 or TRBV6-3 with TRBJ1-2, with 7 bases matching TRBD1. V shed 4 bases and J 8 bases; nucleotides not matched to a gene: 1. This CDR3 spans 11 amino acids. Germline V gives CDR1 MNHEY, CDR2 SVGEGT. The CDR3 region is CASSWGQGYTF. In DNA, the CDR3 is TGTGCCAGCAGTTGGGGACAGGGCTACACCTTC.

The V gene is TRBV7-2, the J gene TRBJ1-3; no clear D. The CDR3 is 16 amino acids. V was shortened by 1 base and J by 4 bases, with 14 bases between the two germline ends. CDR1 is SGHTA and CDR2 is FQGNSA in the germline V gene. CDR3 bases: TGTGCCAGCAGCTTAGGTCCTGCAGGAGGGGGAAACACCATATATTTT. Translated, it gives CASSLGPAGGGNTIYF.

The V and J genes are TRBV15 and TRBJ2-6; D gene ambiguous. V gave up 4 bases and J gave up 0 bases, with 13 bases separating them. CDR1 LNHNV and CDR2 YYDKDF come from the germline V gene (reference sequence). CDR3 length: 17 residues. The CDR3 reads CATSTTLTVSGANVLTF. The CDR3 bases are TGTGCCACCAGCACGACGCTGACCGTCTCTGGGGCCAACGTCCTGACTTTC.

The rearrangement links TRBV7-3 to TRBJ2-7, with no clear D. CDR1 SGHTA and CDR2 FQGTGA come from the germline V gene. Trimming pared 2 bases from V and 4 bases from J, leaving 9 bases between. The CDR3 loop spans 13 amino acids. The CDR3 spells CASSLGISYEQYF. The CDR3 bases are TGTGCCAGCAGCTTAGGTATATCATACGAGCAGTACTTC.

The chain joins TRBV6-1 to TRBJ1-6; D gene uncertain. The CDR3 spans 14 residues. V dropped 2 bases and J dropped 8 bases, with 10 bases sitting between them. Germline-derived CDR1 and CDR2 are MNHNS and SASEGT. The chain's CDR3 is CASSELREDSPLHF. DNA for the CDR3: TGTGCCAGCAGTGAACTGAGGGAGGATTCACCCCTCCACTTT.

This chain uses TRBV19 with TRBJ1-4, with a tentative D call TRBD1 (6 bases). This CDR3 spans 14 amino acids. Per the germline V gene, CDR1 is LNHDA and CDR2 is SQIVND (reference sequence). Trimming took 7 bases from V and 7 from J, leaving 16 bases between them. CDR3 in DNA: TGTGCCAGTACCGAACGGACAGAGGGTGAAAAACTGTTTTTT. Amino acid sequence: CASTERTEGEKLFF.

This chain links TRBV11-2 with TRBJ2-6, with TRBD1 matching over 9 bases. The CDR3 is 17 residues long. The germline CDR1 and CDR2 sequences are SGHAT and FQNNGV. Germline trimming cut 5 bases from V and 0 bases from J; bases unmatched to any gene: 5. The CDR3, as DNA: TGTGCCAGCAGCGGAGTACAGGGGGCCTCTGGGGCCAACGTCCTGACTTTC. Protein product: CASSGVQGASGANVLTF.

The rearrangement links TRBV19 to TRBJ2-3; 12 nucleotides line up with TRBD2. This CDR3 is 16 amino acids long. The V and J ends lost 5 bases and 3 bases, in that order; junction bases with no gene match: 6. CDR1 and CDR2 (germline): LNHDA, SQIVND (reference sequence). This chain's CDR3 is CASSPLTSGSTDTQYF. The DNA of the CDR3 is TGTGCCAGTAGTCCTTTGACTAGCGGGAGTACAGATACGCAGTATTTT. The whole variable domain, remainder taken from reference TRBV19 and TRBJ2-3, is DGGITQSPKYLFRKEGQNVTLSCEQNLNHDAMYWYRQDPGQGLRLIYYSQIVNDFQKGDIAEGYSVSREKKESFPLTVTSAQKNPTAFYLCASSPLTSGSTDTQYFGPGTRLTVL.

The gene calls are TRBV11-3 and TRBJ2-7, with 8 bases fitting TRBD1. This CDR3 has 16 residues. The germline V gene has CDR1 SGHNT and CDR2 YENEEA. J lost 2 bases, V lost 4 bases, and 10 bases had no gene match. This CDR3 reads CASSSLDRAPTYEQYF. In DNA, the CDR3 is TGTGCCAGCAGCTCCTTGGACAGGGCCCCTACCTACGAGCAGTACTTC.

The rearrangement joins TRBV2 to TRBJ2-5, with D perhaps given as TRBD1 or TRBD2 (6 bases each). Germline V CDR1 and CDR2: SNHLY, FYNNEI. This CDR3 has 15 residues. Trimming took 7 bases from V and 1 from J, leaving 16 bases between them. CDR3 sequence reads: CASIKGGSPQETQYF. CDR3 coding DNA: TGTGCCAGCATCAAGGGGGGATCACCCCAAGAGACCCAGTACTTC.

The J gene is TRBJ2-5, the V gene TRBV9, with D possibly being TRBD2 (6 bases). V lost 0 bases, J lost 4 bases, and 13 bases lay in between. CDR3 length: 15 residues. The germline V gene encodes CDR1 SGDLS and CDR2 YYNGEE. The CDR3 protein is CASSVAGDGRETQYF. The DNA of the CDR3 is TGTGCCAGCAGCGTAGCGGGGGACGGACGAGAGACCCAGTACTTC.

The rearrangement uses TRBV19 and TRBJ2-5; TRBD2 aligns across 8 bases. This CDR3 has 14 amino acids. V shed 6 bases and J 0 bases; nucleotides not matched to a gene: 3. The germline gives CDR1 LNHDA, CDR2 SQIVND (reference sequence). The CDR3 here is CASRRRGDQETQYF. The CDR3 DNA reads as TGTGCCAGTAGGAGGCGGGGGGACCAAGAGACCCAGTACTTC.

The chain uses TRBV10-3 and TRBJ2-3; 13 positions agree with TRBD2. The V gene's germline CDR1 is ENHRY and CDR2 SYGVKD. The CDR3 contains 15 residues. Trimming removed 2 bases from V and 6 bases from J; junction bases left unmatched: 2. The chain's CDR3 is CAISEPLAGGDTQYF. The CDR3 bases are TGTGCCATCAGTGAGCCACTAGCGGGAGGGGATACGCAGTATTTT.

The V and J genes are TRBV18 and TRBJ1-4, with no clear D. The length of the CDR3 is 12 residues. CDR1 is KGHSH, CDR2 LQKENI, per germline. V was cut by 3 bases and J by 7 bases, with 6 bases left in between. The CDR3 spells CASSPVGEKLFF. The CDR3 DNA reads as TGTGCCAGCTCACCGGTTGGTGAAAAACTGTTTTTT. Filled out from reference TRBV18 and TRBJ1-4, the complete variable domain reads NAGVMQNPRHLVRRRGQEARLRCSPMKGHSHVYWYRQLPEEGLKFMVYLQKENIIDESGMPKERFSAEFPKEGPSILRIQQVVRGDSAAYFCASSPVGEKLFFGSGTQLSVL.

The rearrangement links TRBV12-3 or TRBV12-4 to TRBJ1-6, with unresolved D. Trimming cost V 5 bases and J 2 bases, with 1 base left between them. The CDR3 is 12 amino acids. CDR3 sequence: CASSPYNSPLHF. In DNA, the CDR3 is TGTGCCAGCAGTCCCTATAATTCACCCCTCCACTTT.

The V call is TRBV13, the J call TRBJ2-3; D gene uncertain. The CDR3 is 15 amino acids. The germline V gene encodes CDR1 PRHDT and CDR2 FYEKMQ (reference sequence). Deletions cut 4 bases from V and 4 bases from J, with 15 bases between. CDR3 sequence reads: CASSSRPGAPDTQYF. CDR3 nucleotide sequence: TGTGCCAGCAGCTCCCGACCGGGTGCGCCAGATACGCAGTATTTT.